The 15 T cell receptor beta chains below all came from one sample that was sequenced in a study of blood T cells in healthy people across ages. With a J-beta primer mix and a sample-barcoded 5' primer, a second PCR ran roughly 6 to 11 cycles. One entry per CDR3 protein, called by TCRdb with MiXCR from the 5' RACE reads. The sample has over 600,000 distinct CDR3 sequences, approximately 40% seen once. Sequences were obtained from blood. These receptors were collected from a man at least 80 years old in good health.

Here the CDR3 DNA reads TGTGCCAGCAGGGCTTCAACGGCGGTTAACTATGGCTACACCTTC. The encoded protein is CASRASTAVNYGYTF. The chain couples TRBV2 to TRBJ1-2; no definite D call. The germline V gene encodes CDR1 SNHLY and CDR2 FYNNEI. V lost 6 bases, J lost 1 base, and 15 bases lay in between. The CDR3 has 15 residues. Looking up the rest from reference TRBV2 and TRBJ1-2 gives the full variable domain: EPEVTQTPSHQVTQMGQEVILRCVPISNHLYFYWYRQILGQKVEFLVSFYNNEISEKSEIFDDQFSVERPDGSNFTLKIRSTKLEDSAMYFCASRASTAVNYGYTFGSGTRLTVV.

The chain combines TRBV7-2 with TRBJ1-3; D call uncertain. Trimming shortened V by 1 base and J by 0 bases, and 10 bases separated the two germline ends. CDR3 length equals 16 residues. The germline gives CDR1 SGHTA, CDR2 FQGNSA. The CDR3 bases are TGTGCCAGCAGCTTAGGAGGAAGGGACTCTGGAAACACCATATATTTT. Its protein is CASSLGGRDSGNTIYF. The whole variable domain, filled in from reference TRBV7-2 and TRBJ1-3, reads GAGVSQSPSNKVTEKGKDVELRCDPISGHTALYWYRQSLGQGLEFLIYFQGNSAPDKSGLPSDRFSAERTGGSVSTLTIQRTQQEDSAVYLCASSLGGRDSGNTIYFGEGSWLTVV.

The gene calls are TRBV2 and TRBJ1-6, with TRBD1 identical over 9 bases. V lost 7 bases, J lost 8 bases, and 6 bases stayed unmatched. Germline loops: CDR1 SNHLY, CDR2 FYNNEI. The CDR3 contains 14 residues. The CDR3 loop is CASMPGQGYSPLHF. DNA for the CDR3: TGTGCCAGCATGCCCGGACAGGGGTATTCACCCCTCCACTTT. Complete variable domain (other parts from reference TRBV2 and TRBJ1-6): EPEVTQTPSHQVTQMGQEVILRCVPISNHLYFYWYRQILGQKVEFLVSFYNNEISEKSEIFDDQFSVERPDGSNFTLKIRSTKLEDSAMYFCASMPGQGYSPLHFGNGTRLTVT.

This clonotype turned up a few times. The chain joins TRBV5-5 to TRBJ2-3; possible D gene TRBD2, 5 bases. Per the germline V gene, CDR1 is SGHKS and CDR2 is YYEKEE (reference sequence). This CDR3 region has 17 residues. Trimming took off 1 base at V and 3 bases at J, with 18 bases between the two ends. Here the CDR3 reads CASSLYDGKWGTDTQYF. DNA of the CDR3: TGTGCCAGCAGCTTGTATGACGGGAAATGGGGTACAGATACGCAGTATTTT. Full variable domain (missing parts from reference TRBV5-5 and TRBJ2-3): DAGVTQSPTHLIKTRGQQVTLRCSPISGHKSVSWYQQVLGQGPQFIFQYYEKEERGRGNFPDRFSARQFPNYSSELNVNALLLGDSALYLCASSLYDGKWGTDTQYFGPGTRLTVL.

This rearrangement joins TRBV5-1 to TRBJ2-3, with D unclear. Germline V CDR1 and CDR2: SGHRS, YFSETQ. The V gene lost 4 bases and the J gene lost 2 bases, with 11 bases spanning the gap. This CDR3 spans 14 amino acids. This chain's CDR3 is CASSPPLVTDTQYF. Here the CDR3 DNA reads TGCGCCAGCAGCCCTCCCTTGGTCACAGATACGCAGTATTTT.

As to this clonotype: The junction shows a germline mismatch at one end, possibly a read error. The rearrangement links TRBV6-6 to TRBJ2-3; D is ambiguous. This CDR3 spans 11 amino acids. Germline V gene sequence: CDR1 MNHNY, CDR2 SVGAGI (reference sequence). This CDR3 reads CASNITDAQYF. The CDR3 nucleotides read TGTGCCAGCAACATCACAGATGCGCAGTATTTT.

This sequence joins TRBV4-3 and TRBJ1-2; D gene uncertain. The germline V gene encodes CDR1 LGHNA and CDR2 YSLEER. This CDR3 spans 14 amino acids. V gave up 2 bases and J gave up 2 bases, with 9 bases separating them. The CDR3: CASSQRLGNYGYTF. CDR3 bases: TGCGCCAGCAGCCAAAGACTGGGGAACTATGGCTACACCTTC.

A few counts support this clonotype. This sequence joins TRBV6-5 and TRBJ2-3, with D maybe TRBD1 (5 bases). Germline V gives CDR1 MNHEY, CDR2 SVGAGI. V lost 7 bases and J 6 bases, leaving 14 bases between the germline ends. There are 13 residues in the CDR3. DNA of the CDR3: TGTGCCAGCAAAAAAGACAGTTCGGATACGCAGTATTTT. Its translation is CASKKDSSDTQYF.

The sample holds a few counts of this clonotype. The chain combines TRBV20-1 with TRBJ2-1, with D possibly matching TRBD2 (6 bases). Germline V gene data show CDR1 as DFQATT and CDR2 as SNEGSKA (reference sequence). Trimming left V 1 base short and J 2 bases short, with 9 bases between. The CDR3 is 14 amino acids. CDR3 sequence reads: CSARAGEAYNEQFF. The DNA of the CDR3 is TGCAGTGCTAGAGCGGGAGAGGCCTACAATGAGCAGTTCTTC.

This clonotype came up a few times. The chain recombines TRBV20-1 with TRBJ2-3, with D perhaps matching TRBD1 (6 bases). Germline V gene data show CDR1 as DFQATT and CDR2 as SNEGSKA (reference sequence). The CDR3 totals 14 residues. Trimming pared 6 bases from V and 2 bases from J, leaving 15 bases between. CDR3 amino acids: CSAATGHPTDTQYF. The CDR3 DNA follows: TGCAGTGCGGCTACGGGACACCCCACAGATACGCAGTATTTT.

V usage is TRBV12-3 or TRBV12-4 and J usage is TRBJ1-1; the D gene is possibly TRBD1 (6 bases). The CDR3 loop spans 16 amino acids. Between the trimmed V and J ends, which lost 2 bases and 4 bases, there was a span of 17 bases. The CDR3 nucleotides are TGTGCCAGCAGTTTACTCGGGGGCACGGTGGGCACTGAAGCTTTCTTT. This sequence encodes CASSLLGGTVGTEAFF.

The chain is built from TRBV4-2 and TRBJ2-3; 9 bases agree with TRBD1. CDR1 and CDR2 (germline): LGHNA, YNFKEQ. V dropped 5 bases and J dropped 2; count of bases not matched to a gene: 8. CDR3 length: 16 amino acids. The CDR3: CASSGTGQGITDTQYF. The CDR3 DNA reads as TGTGCCAGCAGCGGGACGGGACAGGGTATCACAGATACGCAGTATTTT.

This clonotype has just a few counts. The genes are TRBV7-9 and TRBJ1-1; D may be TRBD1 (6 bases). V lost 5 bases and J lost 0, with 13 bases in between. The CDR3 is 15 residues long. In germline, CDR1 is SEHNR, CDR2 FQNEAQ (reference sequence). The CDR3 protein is CASSTLDSLNTEAFF. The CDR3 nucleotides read TGTGCCAGCAGCACATTGGACAGCCTGAACACTGAAGCTTTCTTT. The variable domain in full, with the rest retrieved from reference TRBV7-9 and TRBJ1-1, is DTGVSQNPRHKITKRGQNVTFRCDPISEHNRLYWYRQTLGQGPEFLTYFQNEAQLEKSRLLSDRFSAERPKGSFSTLEIQRTEQGDSAMYLCASSTLDSLNTEAFFGQGTRLTVV.

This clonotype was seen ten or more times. The CDR3, as DNA: TGTGCCAGCAGCTTAGACGCTGCTAGCTCATGGAAGTACTTC. Amino acid sequence: CASSLDAASSWKYF. The V call is TRBV7-9, the J call TRBJ2-5; possible D gene TRBD2, 5 bases. V was trimmed by 1 base and J by 12 bases, leaving 18 bases between them. This CDR3 contains 14 residues. CDR1 and CDR2 from the germline V gene are SEHNR and FQNEAQ (reference sequence).

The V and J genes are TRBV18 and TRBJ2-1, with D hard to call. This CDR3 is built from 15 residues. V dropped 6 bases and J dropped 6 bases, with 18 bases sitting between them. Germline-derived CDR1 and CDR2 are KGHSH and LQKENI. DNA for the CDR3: TGTGCCAGCTCCCCTCCCACTGCGCCCGGCAATGAGCAGTTCTTC. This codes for CASSPPTAPGNEQFF.